Described below is a single T cell receptor beta chain sequence and its context. This specimen comes from a study of OX40 agonist ivuxolimab in advanced cancers. About the research overall: Dose-escalation patients were diagnosed with hepatocellular carcinoma, melanoma, renal cell cancer or head and neck cancer.

Autoimmune disease history or systemic immunosuppression meant exclusion. TCRdb keeps only in-frame clones here, not all; method: immunoSEQ multiplex PCR. The sample has around 67,000 clones; 80% are singletons. Germline CDR1 is SGDLS and CDR2 is YYNGEE. V shed 3 bases and J shed 5 bases, with 21 bases lying between them. This CDR3 region has 16 residues. This chain links TRBV9 with TRBJ2-7; perhaps TRBD1 as D (6 bases). The sequence came from an adult with an advanced solid tumor such as melanoma, head and neck, liver or kidney cancer. The sample here was CD4+ or CD8+ T cells sorted from blood, taken in a trial of the OX40 agonist ivuxolimab. DNA of the CDR3: TGTGCCAGCAGCGCCAATACGAGGGGGTTATCGGACGAGCAGTACTTC. It specifies CASSANTRGLSDEQYF. Full variable domain (remainder filled in from reference TRBV9 and TRBJ2-7): DSGVTQTPKHLITATGQRVTLRCSPRSGDLSVYWYQQSLDQGLQFLIQYYNGEERAKGNILERFSAQQFPDLHSELNLSSLELGDSALYFCASSANTRGLSDEQYFGPGTRLTVT.